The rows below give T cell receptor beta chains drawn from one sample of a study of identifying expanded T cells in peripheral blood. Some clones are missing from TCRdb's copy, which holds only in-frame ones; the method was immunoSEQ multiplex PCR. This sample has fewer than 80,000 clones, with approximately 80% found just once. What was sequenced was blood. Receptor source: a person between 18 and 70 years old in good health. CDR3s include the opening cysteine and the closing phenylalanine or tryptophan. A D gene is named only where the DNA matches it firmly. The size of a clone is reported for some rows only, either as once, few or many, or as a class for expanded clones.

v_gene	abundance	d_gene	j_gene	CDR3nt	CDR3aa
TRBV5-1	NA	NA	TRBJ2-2	TGCGCCAGCAGCTTGGGCGGGCTAGCAGGAGGGACCGGGGAGCTGTTTTTT	CASSLGGLAGGTGELFF
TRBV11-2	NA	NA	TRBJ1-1	TGTGCCAGCAGCCAAGATCTGAGTGGGAAATTGAACACTGAAGCTTTCTTT	CASSQDLSGKLNTEAFF
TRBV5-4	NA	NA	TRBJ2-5	TGTGCCAGCAGCTTGGACCAGGAGGGGACCCAGTACTTC	CASSLDQEGTQYF
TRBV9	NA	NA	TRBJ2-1	TGTGCCAGCAGCGTAGGATCTGTCTATGAGCAGTTCTTC	CASSVGSVYEQFF
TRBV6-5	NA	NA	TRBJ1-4	TGTGCCAGCAGTTACCGATGGTCAGCTAATGAAAAACTGTTTTTT	CASSYRWSANEKLFF
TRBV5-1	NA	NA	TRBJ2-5	TGCGCCAGCAGCTTGGGAGGGGGAGGAAAATGGGAGCAGTACTTC	CASSLGGGGKWEQYF
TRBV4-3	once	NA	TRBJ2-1	TGCGCCAGCAGCCGTGGGCCGGGACAACCAGGAAAAAAAGATGAGCAGTTCTTC	CASSRGPGQPGKKDEQFF
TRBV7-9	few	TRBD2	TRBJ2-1	TGTGCCAGCAGCGCCTCCCAAGTAGCAGCGGGGGTATTCAATGAGCAGTTCTTC	CASSASQVAAGVFNEQFF
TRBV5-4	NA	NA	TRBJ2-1	TGTGCCAGCAGCGAACTTGGCAGGAGGTCAGTCTTC	CASSELGRRSVF
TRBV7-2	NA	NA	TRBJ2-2	TGTGCCAGCAGCTTAGTCACTAGCAGCACCGGGGAGCTGTTTTTT	CASSLVTSSTGELFF
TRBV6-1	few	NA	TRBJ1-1	TGTGCCAGCAGTGAAAGCGGGGGGCGTCGGACTGAAGCTTTCTTT	CASSESGGRRTEAFF
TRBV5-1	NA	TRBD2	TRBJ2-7	TGCGCCAGCAGCTCGGAAGGGACTAGCGGGAGGGGGTACGAGCAGTACTTC	CASSSEGTSGRGYEQYF